This entry lists 22 T cell receptor beta chains sequenced from one sample in a study of CD8+ T cells in alopecia areata. Sequencing relied on a cDNA template that was reverse transcribed from extracted RNA. Method: immunoSEQ multiplex PCR; TCRdb's copy keeps in-frame clones and lacks some. The repertoire consists of about 280,000 clones, with nearly 60% occurring once and the leading ten covering under 2%. The treatment denotes: oral pan-JAK inhibitor, 5-10 mg twice daily. Here the sequenced sample was CD4+ T cells sorted from blood, taken at week 24, from a patient treated with tofacitinib. These TCRs come from a human donor with alopecia areata.

This clone was picked up a small number of times. The V and J genes are TRBV5-1 and TRBJ2-1; TRBD2 matches 9 bases. This CDR3 is built from 15 residues. V shed 0 bases, J shed 7 bases, and the junction held 5 bases outside the gene matches. CDR1 is SGHRS, CDR2 YFSETQ, per germline. CDR3 coding DNA: TGCGCCAGCAGCTTGGGTGTAGCGGGGGCTAATGAGCAGTTCTTC. Protein sequence: CASSLGVAGANEQFF.

DNA for the CDR3: TGCAGCGCCCAGGGCGGAGCTTTCTTT. Amino acids: CSAQGGAFF. The gene calls are TRBV29-1 and TRBJ1-1; tentative D call: TRBD1 (5 bases). The germline V and J ends were trimmed by 7 bases and 10 bases, with 10 bases remaining between them. Germline lookup yields CDR1 SQVTM and CDR2 ANQGSEA. This CDR3 is 9 amino acids long.

The rearrangement joins TRBV30 to TRBJ1-6; D not certain. Germline V CDR1 and CDR2: GTSNPN, SVGIG (reference sequence). V lost 3 bases and J lost 0, with 6 bases in between. The CDR3 consists of 14 residues. In DNA form, the CDR3 reads TGTGCCTGGAGCCAGAGCTCCTATAATTCACCCCTCCACTTT. Translated: CAWSQSSYNSPLHF.

The rearrangement joins TRBV4-3 to TRBJ2-3; maybe TRBD2 (5 bases). CDR3 size: 14 residues. V was pared by 0 bases and J by 6 bases, with 10 bases between. Germline-derived CDR1 and CDR2 are LGHNA and YSLEER. The CDR3 loop is CASSQDHGEDTQYF. As DNA, the CDR3 is TGCGCCAGCAGCCAAGATCACGGGGAGGATACGCAGTATTTT.

This clone has just a few counts. The rearrangement uses TRBV7-2 and TRBJ1-6; D unresolved. The CDR3 is 15 amino acids. Trimming shortened V by 1 base and J by 6 bases, and 10 bases separated the two germline ends. CDR1 is SGHTA, CDR2 FQGNSA, per germline. CDR3 nucleotides: TGTGCCAGCAGCTTAGGGGTCGCCAGTAATTCACCCCTCCACTTT. Protein: CASSLGVASNSPLHF. The full variable domain, in which reference TRBV7-2 and TRBJ1-6 provide the parts outside the CDR3, is GAGVSQSPSNKVTEKGKDVELRCDPISGHTALYWYRQSLGQGLEFLIYFQGNSAPDKSGLPSDRFSAERTGGSVSTLTIQRTQQEDSAVYLCASSLGVASNSPLHFGNGTRLTVT.

The chain joins TRBV6-5 to TRBJ2-1, with 7 bases matching TRBD1. Trimming took 6 bases from V and 5 from J; bases not matched to a gene: 10. There are 15 residues in the CDR3. CDR1 and CDR2 (germline): MNHEY, SVGAGI. Here the CDR3 DNA reads TGTGCCAGCAGACGGTACAGGGGATCGAACAATGAGCAGTTCTTC. This translates into CASRRYRGSNNEQFF.

Of note for this clone: The DNA is omitted, as the CDR3 cannot be located on it reliably, and the CDR3 follows TCRdb's listing. The chain is built from TRBV9 and TRBJ1-1; the table names TRBD1, a call not compared with the DNA. The CDR3 adds up to 15 amino acids, both ends counted. The V gene's germline CDR1 is SGDLS and CDR2 YYNGEE. The CDR3 region is CASSTSSGQSTEAFF.

This clone appeared a few times. Other DNA sequences in this specimen translate into the identical CDR3. V gene TRBV28 combines with J gene TRBJ2-1; D remains ambiguous. Trimming took 3 bases from V and 4 from J, leaving 1 base between them. The CDR3 is made up of 11 amino acids. The germline V gene has CDR1 MDHEN and CDR2 SYDVKM. Here the CDR3 DNA reads TGTGCCAGCAGTTTTTACAATGAGCAGTTCTTC. It yields the protein CASSFYNEQFF.

This chain uses TRBV15 with TRBJ1-4; 9 nucleotides align to TRBD1. The CDR3 spans 17 residues. After removal of 2 bases from V and 8 bases from J, the junction contained 12 bases not matched to a gene. The germline gives CDR1 LNHNV, CDR2 YYDKDF (reference sequence). The CDR3: CATSRSPGTGREEKLFF. In nucleotides, the CDR3 is TGTGCCACCAGCAGATCACCCGGGACAGGGAGAGAAGAAAAACTGTTTTTT.

In DNA form, the CDR3 reads TGTGCCTGGAGCCCACCGGGGTCAGGGGGAGAGACCCAGTACTTC. Its protein product is CAWSPPGSGGETQYF. The genes are TRBV30 and TRBJ2-5, with 7 bases aligning to TRBD1. The ends lost 3 bases at V and 4 bases at J; junction bases unmatched: 11. CDR3 size: 15 residues. Germline CDR1 and CDR2: GTSNPN and SVGIG (reference sequence).

This chain connects TRBV6-5 to TRBJ1-1; a weak D match, TRBD1 (6 bases). The germline V and J ends were trimmed by 6 bases and 4 bases, with 15 bases remaining between them. The CDR3 is 14 amino acids. Germline V lookup: CDR1 MNHEY, CDR2 SVGAGI. The CDR3 spells CASSYTGGATEAFF. CDR3 sequence (DNA): TGTGCCAGCAGCTATACTGGGGGGGCCACTGAAGCTTTCTTT.

The CDR3 is CASSPGGREQPQHF. CDR3 DNA: TGTGCCAGTAGTCCGGGGGGGCGCGAGCAGCCCCAGCATTTT. This chain uses TRBV19 with TRBJ1-5; D is possibly TRBD1 (6 bases). Between the trimmed V and J ends, which lost 5 bases and 7 bases, there was a span of 15 bases. Germline V gives CDR1 LNHDA, CDR2 SQIVND (reference sequence). This CDR3 region has 14 residues.

This chain connects TRBV4-2 to TRBJ1-4; 8 nucleotides match TRBD1. The V gene end was trimmed by 0 bases and the J gene end by 10 bases; junction bases not matched to a gene: 4. The CDR3 totals 14 residues. Germline lookup yields CDR1 LGHNA and CDR2 YNFKEQ. CDR3 loop: CASSQDAGGRKLFF. The DNA of the CDR3 is TGTGCCAGCAGCCAAGATGCAGGGGGCCGAAAACTGTTTTTT.

This clone appeared a single time. The chain links TRBV2 to TRBJ2-2; tentative D call: TRBD2 (5 bases). The CDR3 has 14 amino acids. The V end was cut by 6 bases, the J end by 0 bases, with 8 bases between. Germline CDR1 and CDR2: SNHLY and FYNNEI. CDR3: CASRDSTNTGELFF. The CDR3 DNA sequence: TGTGCCAGCAGGGACTCTACGAACACCGGGGAGCTGTTTTTT.

The chain has TRBV10-3 and TRBJ1-5, with D perhaps TRBD1 (6 bases). Looked up from germline, CDR1 is ENHRY and CDR2 is SYGVKD. V lost 1 base and J lost 7, with 11 bases in between. This CDR3 contains 14 residues. CDR3 bases: TGTGCCATCAGTGAGTTGACAGGCCGGCAGCCCCAGCATTTT. Translated: CAISELTGRQPQHF.

The chain has TRBV5-1 and TRBJ1-6, with D possibly matching TRBD1 (5 bases). Trimming took off 4 bases at V and 7 bases at J, with 18 bases between the two ends. This CDR3 is 16 amino acids long. From germline, CDR1 is SGHRS and CDR2 YFSETQ. The CDR3 region is CASSLDPTAPNSPLHF. CDR3 nucleotide sequence: TGCGCCAGCAGCCTGGACCCGACAGCCCCCAATTCACCCCTCCACTTT.

This clone has just a few counts. The chain recombines TRBV27 with TRBJ2-4, with 7 bases identical to TRBD2. The CDR3 is made up of 13 amino acids. J was trimmed by 7 bases and V by 5 bases; bases with no gene match: 5. The germline V gene has CDR1 MNHEY and CDR2 SMNVEV (reference sequence). As DNA, the CDR3 is TGTGCCAGCAGTCCAATGGGGGGGAACATTCAGTACTTC. Translating gives CASSPMGGNIQYF.

V is TRBV2 and J is TRBJ1-5, with 7 bases matching TRBD1. CDR1 is SNHLY, CDR2 FYNNEI, per germline. The CDR3 sequence is 14 residues long. V gave up 4 bases and J gave up 7 bases; unmatched junction bases: 7. CDR3 amino acids: CASSAGDRKQPQHF. The DNA for the CDR3 is TGTGCCAGCAGTGCTGGGGACAGAAAACAGCCCCAGCATTTT.

This clone was picked up a small number of times. The V call is TRBV4-1, the J call TRBJ2-5, with D tentatively TRBD1 (5 bases). Per the germline V gene, CDR1 is MGHRA and CDR2 is YSYEKL. Trimming removed 4 bases at V and 3 bases at J, with 21 bases between. The CDR3 is 17 amino acids. The CDR3 DNA is TGCGCCAGCAGCCCTACACCAAACGGCAGGGTTGAAGAGACCCAGTACTTC. As protein: CASSPTPNGRVEETQYF.

This rearrangement joins TRBV7-9 to TRBJ1-2, with D unresolved. The CDR3 totals 11 residues. V was shortened by 5 bases and J by 8 bases, with 9 bases between the two germline ends. CDR1 is SEHNR and CDR2 is FQNEAQ in the germline V gene (reference sequence). CDR3: CASSLLRGYTF. The CDR3, as DNA: TGTGCCAGCAGCCTTCTCAGGGGCTACACCTTC.

The chain uses TRBV12-5 and TRBJ1-1; D is undetermined. The CDR3 contains 13 residues. V dropped 0 bases and J dropped 1 base, with 3 bases sitting between them. The V gene's germline CDR1 is LGHNT and CDR2 FRNRAP. DNA for the CDR3: TGTGCTAGTGGTTTGGTGCGGAACACTGAAGCTTTCTTT. It is translated as CASGLVRNTEAFF.

This chain joins TRBV28 and TRBJ1-6; 8 bases are shared with TRBD1. This CDR3 comprises 13 residues. Per the germline V gene, CDR1 is MDHEN and CDR2 is SYDVKM. V shed 4 bases, J shed 9 bases, and the junction held 2 bases outside the gene matches. The CDR3 sequence is CASSSGGTSPLHF. As DNA, the CDR3 is TGTGCCAGCAGTTCAGGGGGCACTTCACCCCTCCACTTT.